Here is one TCR beta chain with its context. Its antigen is unidentified. This specimen comes from a study of cytomegalovirus exposure and HLA in healthy donors. Study observations and caveats: Researchers reported that three CMV-associated chains were confirmed in vitro as CMV antigen-specific.

The assay was immunoSEQ multiplex PCR, and TCRdb's table has in-frame clones only and misses some. The table includes around 200,000 clones, approximately 78% detected once. Trimming pared 0 bases from V and 0 bases from J, leaving 9 bases between. In germline, CDR1 is SGHRS, CDR2 YFSETQ. This CDR3 is 15 amino acids long. The clonotype comes from a woman aged 25 to 45 in good health and CMV-seronegative. Sample: PBMCs. V is TRBV5-1 and J is TRBJ1-1; D is ambiguous. The CDR3 region has the DNA TGCGCCAGCAGCTTGGACCTGGACTTGAACACTGAAGCTTTCTTT. It is translated as CASSLDLDLNTEAFF.